The source of this T cell receptor beta chain is a study of blood T cell repertoires in COVID-19. Study information: Collection of acute and convalescent COVID-19 samples took place in the United States, Italy and Spain. Nucleic acid was either cDNA or gDNA, and it came from T cells, B-cell-depleted T cells, or PBMCs.

Seattle's cohort entered during active infection and was followed longitudinally. The CDR3 runs to 15 residues. Per germline, CDR1 SGHVS and CDR2 FQNEAQ. Trimming pared 2 bases from V and 6 bases from J, leaving 13 bases between. Authors' analysis steps: Amplified reference gene primers provided the basis for estimating nucleated cell counts. Assay: immunoSEQ multiplex PCR; the TCRdb copy retains only in-frame clones and omits some. V and J calls and clone size are as listed in that table; D and trimming were resolved from the DNA. The table records about 170,000 clones, about 86% of them present only once.

This TCR was recovered from a woman in her sixties or seventies with COVID-19, enrolled during active disease. V usage is TRBV7-8 and J usage is TRBJ2-2; a possible D gene is TRBD1 (5 bases). The sample was peripheral blood. CDR3 region: CASSLSAGNAGELFF. The CDR3 DNA reads TGTGCCAGCAGCTTATCGGCAGGGAATGCCGGGGAGCTGTTTTTT.